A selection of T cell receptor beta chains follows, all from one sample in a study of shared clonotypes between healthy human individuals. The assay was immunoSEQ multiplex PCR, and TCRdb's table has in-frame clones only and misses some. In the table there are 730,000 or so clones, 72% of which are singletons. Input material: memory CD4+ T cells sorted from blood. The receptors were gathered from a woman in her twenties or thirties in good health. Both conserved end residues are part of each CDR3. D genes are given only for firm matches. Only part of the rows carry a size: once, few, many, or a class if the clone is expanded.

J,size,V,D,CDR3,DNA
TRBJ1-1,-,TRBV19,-,CASSIGVNTEAFF,TGTGCCAGTAGTATAGGCGTGAACACTGAAGCTTTCTTT
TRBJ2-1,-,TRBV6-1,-,CASSQSRNEQFF,TGTGCCAGCAGTCAATCTAGGAATGAGCAGTTCTTC
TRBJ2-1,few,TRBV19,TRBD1,CASTSGTGSYNEQFF,TGTGCCAGTACCTCCGGGACAGGCTCCTACAATGAGCAGTTCTTC
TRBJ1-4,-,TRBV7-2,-,CASSLRRTNEKLFF,TGTGCCAGCAGCTTAAGACGGACTAATGAAAAACTGTTTTTT
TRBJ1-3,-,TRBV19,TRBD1,CASRQGLGNTIYF,TGTGCCAGCCGACAGGGTCTCGGAAACACCATATATTTT
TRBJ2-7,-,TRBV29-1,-,CSVLWLDDESTTYEQYF,TGCAGCGTTCTATGGCTCGACGACGAATCAACTACCTACGAGCAGTACTTC
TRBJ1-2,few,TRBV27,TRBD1,CASGLTGSYGYTF,TGTGCCAGCGGACTGACAGGGTCCTATGGCTACACCTTC
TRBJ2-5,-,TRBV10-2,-,CASSESFGRTQETQYF,TGCGCCAGCAGTGAGTCGTTCGGACGTACCCAAGAGACCCAGTACTTC
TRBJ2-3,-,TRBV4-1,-,CASSQVGRDRSTDTQYF,TGCGCCAGCAGCCAAGTTGGGCGGGACAGAAGCACAGATACGCAGTATTTT
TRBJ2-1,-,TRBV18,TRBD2,CASSPGLAGDYNEQFF,TGTGCCAGCTCTCCCGGACTAGCGGGGGACTACAATGAGCAGTTCTTC
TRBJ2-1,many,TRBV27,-,CASSLFSPAPNSADKRFSYNEQFF,TGTGCCAGCAGTTTATTCTCCCCAGCTCCTAATAGCGCTGATAAGAGGTTCTCCTACAATGAGCAGTTCTTC
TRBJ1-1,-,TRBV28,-,CASSRAAHSTEAFF,TGTGCCAGCAGTCGTGCGGCCCACTCCACTGAAGCTTTCTTT
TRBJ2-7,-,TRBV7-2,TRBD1,CASSWTGGNEQYF,TGTGCCAGCAGCTGGACAGGGGGTAACGAGCAGTACTTC
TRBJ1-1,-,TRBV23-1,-,CASSQKHGSPWSTEAFF,TGCGCCAGCAGTCAGAAACACGGGTCCCCCTGGAGTACTGAAGCTTTCTTT
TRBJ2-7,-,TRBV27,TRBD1,CASRRGTGPNEQYF,TGTGCCAGCCGCCGCGGGACAGGGCCTAACGAGCAGTACTTC
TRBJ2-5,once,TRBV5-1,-,CASSHVSRAQETQYF,TGCGCCAGCAGCCACGTTAGCAGAGCCCAAGAGACCCAGTACTTC